This T cell receptor beta chain was sequenced for a study of breast tumors, draining lymph nodes, adjacent tissues. Study results and limitations: Tumor repertoires ranked between lymph nodes and nontumor tissue in diversity, with V and J gene preferences. Data only fit, rather than demonstrated, lymph node origin of most tumor T cells. Data fit most tumor T cells coming from lymph node, expanding in tumor.

This clonotype was detected ten times or more. Its antigen is unidentified. Breast cancer patients provided tissue from their axillary draining lymph nodes. J gave up 4 bases and V 5 bases, and 9 bases lay outside the gene matches. CDR3 length: 16 residues. The germline V gene has CDR1 SGHTA and CDR2 FQGNSA. TCRdb reprocessed the multiplex PCR reads with MiXCR, giving one entry per CDR3 protein. The sample has 150,000 to 200,000 distinct CDR3 sequences; about 33% are singletons. The rearrangement uses TRBV7-2 and TRBJ2-1; 9 bases map to TRBD1. This clonotype was sampled from a female donor with breast cancer. Some clones in this sample may be carry-over from other donors' samples. Sequencing was performed on axillary lymph node tissue. Here the CDR3 reads CASSGQDRGKYNEQFF. CDR3 in DNA: TGTGCCAGCAGCGGACAGGACAGGGGAAAGTACAATGAGCAGTTCTTC.